Sequencing of this T cell receptor beta chain was carried out in a study of vaccination and CD4 T cells after COVID-19. Regarding time point: late sampling 161 to 241 days after vaccination in a few convalescent patients. The treatment was: roughly nine-day PBMC culture with coronavirus spike peptide pools or control peptides (ViraFEST assay). In the case of this clonotype: Its antigen is as yet unknown.

The Oncomine TCR Beta short-read assay sequenced DNA from cultured CD4+ T cells. TCRdb recomputed calls from the PCR reads with MiXCR, one row per CDR3 protein. The sample consists of approximately 20,000 distinct CDR3 sequences, less than 35% of them appearing once. This CDR3 is built from 13 residues. Germline V lookup: CDR1 DFQATT, CDR2 SNEGSKA (reference sequence). Germline trimming cut 6 bases from V and 7 bases from J; bases unmatched to any gene: 10. The sequencing here drew on CD4+ T cells from blood, cultured in vitro, taken about 7 months after SARS-CoV-2 vaccination. The sequence was collected from a human donor who had recovered from COVID-19. This chain uses TRBV20-1 with TRBJ1-1; 8 bases agree with TRBD1. The CDR3 loop is CSAENRDRYEAFF. The CDR3 DNA reads TGCAGTGCCGAAAACCGGGACAGGTATGAAGCTTTCTTT.